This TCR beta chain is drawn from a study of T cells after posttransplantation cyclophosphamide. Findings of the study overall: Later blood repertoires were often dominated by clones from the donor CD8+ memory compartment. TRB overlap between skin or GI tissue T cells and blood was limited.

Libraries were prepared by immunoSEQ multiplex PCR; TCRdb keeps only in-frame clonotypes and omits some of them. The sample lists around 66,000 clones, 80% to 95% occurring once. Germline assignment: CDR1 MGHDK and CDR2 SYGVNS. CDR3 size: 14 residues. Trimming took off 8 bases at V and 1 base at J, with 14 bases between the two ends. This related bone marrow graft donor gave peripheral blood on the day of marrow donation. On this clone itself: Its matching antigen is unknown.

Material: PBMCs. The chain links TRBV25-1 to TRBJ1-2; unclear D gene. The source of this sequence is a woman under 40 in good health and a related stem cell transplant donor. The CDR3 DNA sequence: TGTGCCAGCCGATCGGACGGTTTTAACTATGGCTACACCTTC. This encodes CASRSDGFNYGYTF.